This T cell receptor (beta chain) is drawn from a study of vaccination and CD4 T cells after COVID-19. As for the study in general: A CEFX pool, an HIV-1 Nef pool, or else no peptide went into the control cultures.

CD4+ T cells that had been cultured provided DNA sequenced with the Oncomine TCR Beta short-read assay. TCRdb re-called the PCR reads through MiXCR, storing one row per CDR3 protein. This table holds about 17,000 distinct CDR3 sequences, roughly 50% found once. This clonotype was observed once. Its cognate antigen is unknown. Indicated time point: late sampling 161 to 241 days after vaccination in three convalescent patients. Treatment specified: approximately 9-day PBMC culture with coronavirus spike peptide pools or control peptides (ViraFEST assay). For ViraFEST, peptide pools expanded antigen-specific T cells, after which the TCRs were sequenced. Negative selection separated CD4+ T cells from roughly ten-day cultures. This CDR3 comprises 16 residues. The V gene end was trimmed by 5 bases and the J gene end by 2 bases; junction bases not matched to a gene: 11. Germline values: CDR1 SGHVS, CDR2 FNYEAQ.

This material consisted of CD4+ T cells from blood, cultured in vitro, taken about 7 months after SARS-CoV-2 vaccination. The TCR originated in a human donor who had recovered from COVID-19. The V gene is TRBV7-6, the J gene TRBJ1-1; 7 bases align to TRBD1. The CDR3 DNA sequence: TGTGCCAGCAGCCCATCTGTGGGACAGCTAAACACTGAAGCTTTCTTT. Protein sequence: CASSPSVGQLNTEAFF.